The clone carrying this T cell receptor (beta chain) was found once. Its antigen is unidentified. The V gene lost 4 bases and the J gene lost 4 bases, with 27 bases spanning the gap. Germline V CDR1 and CDR2: SGHRS, YFSETQ. The CDR3 is 18 amino acids. This specimen belongs to a study of glioma-infiltrating T cells. About the research overall: Dexamethasone exposure before glioma surgery was limited to six or fewer days.

Study outcomes and limitations: Tissue-blood divergence was below expectation in non-neoplastic patients, above in gliomas. Very few CDR3 sequences were shared between tissue and blood. A blood CDR3 motif signature was depleted in highly divergent patients.

Using RNA template, CDR3s of TCR alpha and beta were amplified with iRepertoire arm-PCR. TCRdb itself ran the multiplex PCR reads through MiXCR, one entry per CDR3 protein. In the table there are 300,000 to 400,000 distinct CDR3 sequences, roughly two fifths of which are singletons. This clonotype originated in a human donor with low-grade glioma or glioblastoma, undergoing nonglioma brain surgery, or in good health (not recorded which). This chain links TRBV5-1 with TRBJ2-7; D is unresolved. Input material: glioma tissue, nonneoplastic brain tissue, or PBMCs (not recorded which). DNA for the CDR3: TGCGCCAGCAGCCTCACCACCACAGTCACCCGAGGCCTTTACGAGCAGTACTTC. Its translation is CASSLTTTVTRGLYEQYF. Using reference TRBV5-1 and TRBJ2-7 for the parts outside the CDR3, the full variable domain is KAGVTQTPRYLIKTRGQQVTLSCSPISGHRSVSWYQQTPGQGLQFLFEYFSETQRNKGNFPGRFSGRQFSNSRSEMNVSTLELGDSALYLCASSLTTTVTRGLYEQYFGPGTRLTVT.